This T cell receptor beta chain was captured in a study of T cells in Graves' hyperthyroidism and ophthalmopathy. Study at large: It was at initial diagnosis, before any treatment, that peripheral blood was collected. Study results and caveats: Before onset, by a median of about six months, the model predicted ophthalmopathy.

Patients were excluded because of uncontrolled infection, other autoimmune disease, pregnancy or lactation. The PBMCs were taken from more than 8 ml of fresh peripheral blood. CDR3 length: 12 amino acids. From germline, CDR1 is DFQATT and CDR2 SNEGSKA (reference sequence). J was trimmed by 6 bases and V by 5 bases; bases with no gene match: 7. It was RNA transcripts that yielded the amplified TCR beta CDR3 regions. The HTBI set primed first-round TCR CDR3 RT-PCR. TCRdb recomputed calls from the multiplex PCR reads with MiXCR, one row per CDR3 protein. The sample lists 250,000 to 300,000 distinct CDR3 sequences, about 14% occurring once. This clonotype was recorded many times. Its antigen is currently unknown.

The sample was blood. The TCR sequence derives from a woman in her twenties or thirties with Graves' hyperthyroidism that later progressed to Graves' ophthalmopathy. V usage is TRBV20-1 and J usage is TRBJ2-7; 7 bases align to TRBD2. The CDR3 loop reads CSALADWGEQYF. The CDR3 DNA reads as TGCAGTGCTCTAGCGGATTGGGGCGAGCAGTACTTC.